The TCR beta chain under discussion was sequenced for a study of blood T cell repertoires in COVID-19. Authors' analysis steps: Reference gene primer amplification gave nucleated cell count estimates. Generated by immunoSEQ multiplex PCR, the TCRdb table keeps only in-frame clones and is missing some. Clone size and V and J calls were adopted from that table, with D and trimming inferred from the DNA. The sample lists about 260,000 clones, about 90% occurring once. This clone turned up a few times. CDR3 length: 15 amino acids. Germline V gives CDR1 MGHRA, CDR2 YSYEKL. Trimming pared 4 bases from V and 3 bases from J, leaving 12 bases between.

The sample comprised peripheral blood. The TCR was taken from a woman in her 70s with COVID-19, enrolled during active disease. V is TRBV4-1 and J is TRBJ1-4; D is perhaps TRBD1 (6 bases). The CDR3 bases are TGCGCCAGCAGCCCTCAGGGGTGGCCTAATGAAAAACTGTTTTTT. This gives the protein CASSPQGWPNEKLFF.